This T cell receptor (beta chain) was retrieved from a study of beta chain features in type 1 diabetes. Every bit of the isolated RNA underwent reverse transcription, so sequencing read expressed TCRB transcripts. An average roughly 3.3 million reads came from naive, central memory and regulatory T cell samples. Produced via immunoSEQ multiplex PCR; TCRdb's table is partial and in-frame only. This table holds 350,000 to 450,000 clones, more than 12% found once. Blood was collected once per donor into heparin, averaging about 120 mL. CDR3 length equals 16 residues. J lost 4 bases, V lost 3 bases, and 7 bases had no gene match. Germline V lookup: CDR1 MNHNS, CDR2 SASEGT. This clone was counted a few times.

The clonotype comes from a woman aged 18-29 years in good health. The V call is TRBV6-1, the J call TRBJ2-3, with 10 bases that match TRBD1. Sequenced sample: naive CD4+ T cells from blood. Here the CDR3 DNA reads TGTGCCAGCAGTGACCTAGGGACAGGGGCGGCAGATACGCAGTATTTT. Its translation is CASSDLGTGAADTQYF.